The 4 T cell receptor beta chains below come from one sample, sequenced in a study of T cells in localized non-small cell lung cancer. The data were produced by immunoSEQ multiplex PCR, yet TCRdb's version contains in-frame clones alone and is incomplete. The sample includes under 2,000 clones, over 25% of them seen just once. This specimen consisted of normal lung tissue next to the tumor, obtained before any cancer treatment. These receptors were taken from a male donor aged 60 or over with stage II squamous cell lung carcinoma.

Sample share makes this clone medium-sized. This chain links TRBV6-8 with TRBJ1-2; D not resolved. This CDR3 spans 14 amino acids. The V end lost 5 bases, the J end lost 6 bases, and 16 bases lay between the germline ends. Germline-derived CDR1 and CDR2 are MNHGY and SAAAGT. CDR3 bases: TGTGCCAGCAGTAAAGCGGGGAGAAGAGATGGCTACACCTTC. Residues: CASSKAGRRDGYTF.

By share of the sample, this clone is large. The CDR3 DNA reads as TGTGCCAGTCGGACAGGGGGGCCCCTCACTGAAGCTTTCTTT. Encoded protein: CASRTGGPLTEAFF. The J gene is TRBJ1-1, the V gene TRBV6-8, with 10 bases fitting TRBD1. The CDR3 length is 14 residues. CDR1 MNHGY and CDR2 SAAAGT come from the germline V gene. V shed 9 bases and J 4 bases; nucleotides not matched to a gene: 8.

This clone is deemed large. The gene calls are TRBV11-3 and TRBJ2-2; 7 positions agree with TRBD2. Germline-derived CDR1 and CDR2 are SGHNT and YENEEA. The CDR3 has 15 residues. Trimming removed 1 base from V and 1 base from J; junction bases left unmatched: 0. The CDR3 sequence is CASSLGEGNTGELFF. The CDR3 DNA follows: TGTGCCAGCAGCTTAGGGGAGGGGAACACCGGGGAGCTGTTTTTT.

This clone has a single count. The junction does not match germline at one end; this may be a read error. The V and J genes are TRBV28 and TRBJ1-3, with no clear D. CDR1 and CDR2 (germline): MDHEN, SYDVKM. The CDR3 contains 14 residues. Written as DNA, the CDR3 is TGTGCCAACAGTTCCGGGATCTCTGGAAACACCATATATTTT. Translated, it gives CANSSGISGNTIYF.